The clone carrying this T cell receptor (beta chain) has only a few counts. Its antigen is still unknown. The time point: newly diagnosed GD, antithyroid drugs for less than 3 months. PBMC RNA was the source of the TCR library. This sample was included in a study of regulatory T cells in long-lasting Graves disease. The study, taken as a whole, reports: Persistent Graves' disease cases displayed lower TCR diversity than newly diagnosed ones. In persistent patients, shared public clonotypes (2,741) outnumbered those in new patients (roughly 870).

For TCR beta, libraries came from iRepertoire HTBI primers and Arm-PCR of CDR3 regions. MiXCR was run by TCRdb on the multiplex PCR reads, yielding one entry per CDR3 protein. The sample consists of more than 300,000 distinct CDR3 sequences, about a sixth of them appearing once. The CDR3 sequence is 17 residues long. V lost 1 base and J lost 7; bases outside the gene matches: 15. Germline CDR1 reads DFQATT; CDR2 reads SNEGSKA (reference sequence). These data are also associated with another study on T cells in Graves' hyperthyroidism and ophthalmopathy. That paper notes: Exclusion followed for patients with uncontrolled infection, other autoimmune disease, pregnancy or lactation.

The material sequenced was peripheral blood mononuclear cells (PBMCs), taken at new diagnosis, from a patient treated with antithyroid drugs. This chain joins TRBV20-1 and TRBJ1-4; TRBD1 aligns across 7 bases. This clonotype was obtained from a young woman with Graves disease. CDR3 amino acids: CSARATGQMLGIEKLFF. Written as DNA, the CDR3 is TGCAGTGCTAGAGCTACGGGACAGATGCTGGGAATTGAAAAACTGTTTTTT.